The clone carrying this TCR beta chain turned up a few times. Its antigen is not known. The CDR3 is made up of 16 amino acids. Germline CDR1 reads SGHRS; CDR2 reads YFSETQ. Trimming pared 3 bases from V and 0 bases from J, leaving 15 bases between. Quantitative molecular-barcoded 5'-RACE generated the TCR beta libraries. Each CDR3 protein is one row after TCRdb ran MiXCR on the 5' RACE reads. The table has fewer than 450,000 distinct CDR3 sequences, about 15% seen once. This specimen belongs to a study of CD8 T cells in ankylosing spondylitis. Study-level results: Relatively rare in peripheral blood, disease-linked clones were also CD8+. Blood from ankylosing spondylitis patients appeared to carry a characteristic roughly 8-variant TCR beta motif.

The J gene is TRBJ1-2, the V gene TRBV5-1; D is possibly TRBD1 (5 bases). The receptor was isolated from a male donor with ankylosing spondylitis. The specimen sequenced was blood, either unsorted or a sorted T cell fraction (not recorded which). The CDR3 DNA reads as TGCGCCAGCAGCTCGGGACCCCAGGGAGCTAACTATGGCTACACCTTC. Translation: CASSSGPQGANYGYTF.